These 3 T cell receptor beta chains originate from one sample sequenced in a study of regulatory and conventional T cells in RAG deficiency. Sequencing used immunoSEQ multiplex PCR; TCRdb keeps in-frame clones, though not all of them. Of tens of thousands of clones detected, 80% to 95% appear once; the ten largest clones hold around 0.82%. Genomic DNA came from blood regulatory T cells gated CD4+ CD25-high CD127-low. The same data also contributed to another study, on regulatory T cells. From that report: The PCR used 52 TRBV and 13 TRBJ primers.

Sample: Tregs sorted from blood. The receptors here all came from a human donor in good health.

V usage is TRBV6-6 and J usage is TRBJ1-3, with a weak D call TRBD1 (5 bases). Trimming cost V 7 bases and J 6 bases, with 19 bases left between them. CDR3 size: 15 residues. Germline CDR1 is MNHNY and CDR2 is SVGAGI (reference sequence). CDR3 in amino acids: CASKGPSEGSNTIYF. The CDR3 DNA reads TGTGCCAGCAAGGGGCCGAGCGAGGGTTCAAACACCATATATTTT.

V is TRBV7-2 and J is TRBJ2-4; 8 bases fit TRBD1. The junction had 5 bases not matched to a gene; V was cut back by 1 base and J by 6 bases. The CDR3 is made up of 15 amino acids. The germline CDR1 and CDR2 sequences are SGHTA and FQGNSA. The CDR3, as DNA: TGTGCCAGCAGCTTAGAGGGACAGGCCTTAAACATTCAGTACTTC. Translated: CASSLEGQALNIQYF.

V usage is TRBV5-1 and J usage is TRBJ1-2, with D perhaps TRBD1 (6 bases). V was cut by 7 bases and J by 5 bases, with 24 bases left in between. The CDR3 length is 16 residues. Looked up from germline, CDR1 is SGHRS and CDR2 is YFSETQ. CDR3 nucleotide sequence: TGCGCCAGCGGGTCCCCCCCAGGGACAAGGCGGTATGGCTACACCTTC. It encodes CASGSPPGTRRYGYTF.